One TCR beta chain is described in this entry. Its antigen remains unidentified. TCRdb re-called the 5' RACE reads and gives one entry per CDR3 protein, without DNA. The sample is made up of over 350,000 distinct CDR3 sequences, and the top ten hold 2% to 3% of it. This entry belongs to a study of monozygotic twins with inflammatory bowel disease. Study-level points and caveats: Part of the variability in patient repertoires may have come from differing immunosuppressive treatments. Different T cell subtypes could not be distinguished.

The CDR3 runs to 14 residues. The germline CDR1 and CDR2 sequences are DFQATT and SNEGSKA (reference sequence). Blood samples of roughly 2.5 ml were drawn from every donor. Material: blood. The receptor was derived from a human donor with ulcerative colitis or Crohn's disease, or a healthy co-twin of an affected twin (not recorded which). This chain links TRBV20-1 with TRBJ1-2; TCRdb designates TRBD1, a call that cannot be tested without DNA. The CDR3 here is CSPWADHPNYGYTF.